This T cell receptor beta chain was retrieved from a study of cytomegalovirus exposure and HLA in healthy donors. The PCR made use of 60 Vbeta and 13 Jbeta primers. Profiling relied on immunoSEQ multiplex PCR, and the TCRdb table lists in-frame clones only, not all of them. The sample carries about 190,000 clones, roughly three quarters recorded once. Trimming removed 4 bases from V and 6 bases from J; junction bases left unmatched: 4. CDR3 size: 13 residues. Looked up from germline, CDR1 is PRHDT and CDR2 is FYEKMQ (reference sequence). Findings and limits, study-wide: Reported findings show TCR beta sequences accurately forecast HLA-A and HLA-B alleles in most subjects.

This clone was detected a few times. Its cognate antigen is unknown. The TCR was taken from a woman aged 18 to 35 in good health and CMV-seronegative. Sequencing was done on a sample of PBMCs. This chain uses TRBV13 with TRBJ1-1; TRBD1 matches at 8 bases. The CDR3 sequence is CASSSTGDAEAFF. Written as DNA, the CDR3 is TGTGCCAGCAGCTCGACAGGGGACGCTGAAGCTTTCTTT.